The entry below gives a single T cell receptor (beta chain) sequence along with its context. The antigen is not known. This CDR3 spans 12 amino acids. The germline CDR1 and CDR2 sequences are SGHVS and FQNEAQ. V was clipped by 5 bases and J by 7 bases, with 9 bases between them. The sample is drawn from a study of vaccination and CD4 T cells after COVID-19. Turning to the study itself: Diagnosis preceded the drawing of post-COVID samples by a median roughly 93 days (range 35 to 161). Sampling that followed vaccination took place a median about 75 days after dose two, within a range of 14 to 241.

Sequencing of the DNA from cultured CD4+ T cells was carried out with the Oncomine TCR Beta short-read assay. The genomic DNA was obtained from cultured CD4+ T cells by extraction with the QIAamp micro DNA kit. In TCRdb, the PCR reads were re-called with MiXCR into one record per CDR3 protein. Of 14,000 or so distinct CDR3 sequences in the sample, 21% are singletons; the top ten hold roughly 15%. Treatment reported: roughly ten-day PBMC culture with coronavirus spike peptide pools or control peptides (ViraFEST assay). IL-2 (approximately 10 IU/ml) and peptide pools (about 10 ug/ml) were added to cultures of around 2.1 million PBMCs per well.

The receptor's source is a human donor with COVID-19. The rearrangement uses TRBV7-8 and TRBJ2-1; possibly TRBD1 for D (5 bases). Specimen: cultured CD4+ T cells from blood. The CDR3 sequence: CASSQRGNEQFF. For the CDR3, the DNA is TGTGCCAGCAGCCAAAGGGGAAATGAGCAGTTCTTC.